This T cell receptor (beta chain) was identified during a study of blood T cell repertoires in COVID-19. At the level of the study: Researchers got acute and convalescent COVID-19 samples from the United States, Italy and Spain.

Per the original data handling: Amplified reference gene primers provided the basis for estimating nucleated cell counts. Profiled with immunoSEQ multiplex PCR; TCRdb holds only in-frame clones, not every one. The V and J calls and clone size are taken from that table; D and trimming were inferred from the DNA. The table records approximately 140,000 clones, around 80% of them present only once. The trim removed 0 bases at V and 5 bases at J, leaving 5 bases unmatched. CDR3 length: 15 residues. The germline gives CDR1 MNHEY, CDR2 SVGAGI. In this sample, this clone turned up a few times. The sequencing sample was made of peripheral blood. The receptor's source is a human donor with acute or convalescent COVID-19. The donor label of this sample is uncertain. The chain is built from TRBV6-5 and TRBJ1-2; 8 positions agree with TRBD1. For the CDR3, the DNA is TGTGCCAGCAGTTACTCGGCAGGGGGCTTATATGGCTACACCTTC. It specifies CASSYSAGGLYGYTF.